These T cell receptor beta chains were read from a single sample in a study of T cell changes during pregnancy in multiple sclerosis. Clones were sequenced by immunoSEQ multiplex PCR, and TCRdb holds only the in-frame ones, with some missing. In the table there are tens of thousands of clones, about 83% of which are singletons. The material sequenced was CD8+ T cells from peripheral blood mononuclear cells, taken after pregnancy. Receptors were obtained from a female donor with multiple sclerosis, enrolled in a pregnancy study. Each CDR3 is given with its conserved first and last residue. The D gene is left open where the match is weak. Size tells how often a clone was seen (once, few, many) or the class of an expanded clone, and some rows leave it out.

J,size,D,V,DNA,CDR3
TRBJ2-7,NA,NA,TRBV4-1,TGCGCCAGCAGCCAAGGGGGCGGGGGCCGTTCCTACGAGCAGTACTTC,CASSQGGGGRSYEQYF
TRBJ2-7,NA,NA,TRBV28,TGTGCCAGCAGGCAGGACTCCTACGAGCAGTACTTC,CASRQDSYEQYF
TRBJ2-1,NA,TRBD1,TRBV5-4,TGTGCCAGCATCCCGGACAGGGGGTACAATGAGCAGTTCTTC,CASIPDRGYNEQFF
TRBJ2-7,NA,NA,TRBV23-1,TGCGCCAGCAGTCAATCGGAGCGCGGTCCCTACGAGCAGTACTTC,CASSQSERGPYEQYF
TRBJ2-7,once,NA,TRBV9,TGTGCCAGCAGCGTATACGACAGTTCCTACGAGCAGTACTTC,CASSVYDSSYEQYF
TRBJ2-6,many,NA,TRBV15,TGTGCCACCAGCAGGGACATTAGCTCTGGGGCCAACGTCCTGACTTTC,CATSRDISSGANVLTF
TRBJ2-7,few,TRBD2,TRBV4-2,TGTGCCAGCAGCCAACTACTAGCGGGGGGGCAGGACGAGCAGTACTTC,CASSQLLAGGQDEQYF
TRBJ2-5,NA,NA,TRBV10-3,TGTGCCATCAGGGGCCCTGACAGTCGAGAGACCCAGTACTTC,CAIRGPDSRETQYF
TRBJ1-5,once,TRBD1,TRBV7-8,TGTGCCAGCAGCATAAGGACAGGGGGCATATATAGCAATCAGCCCCAGCATTTT,CASSIRTGGIYSNQPQHF
TRBJ2-1,NA,NA,TRBV5-6,TGTGCCAGCAGCCCGTCGGACTGGTTAGTTGAGCAGTTCTTC,CASSPSDWLVEQFF
TRBJ1-4,NA,NA,TRBV6-1,TGTGCCAGCAGTGAATTTCGGGGGTACTGGGAAAAACTGTTTTTT,CASSEFRGYWEKLFF
TRBJ1-1,NA,NA,TRBV5-6,TGTGCCAGCAGCTGGACACAAAACACTGAAGCTTTCTTT,CASSWTQNTEAFF
TRBJ2-1,NA,TRBD1,TRBV4-1,TGCGCCAGCAGCCACCTGGACAGGGGTGATGAGCAGTTCTTC,CASSHLDRGDEQFF
TRBJ1-1,NA,NA,TRBV28,TGTGCCAGCAGTTTTCTCCTGGGGGGAGGCACTGAAGCTTTCTTT,CASSFLLGGGTEAFF
TRBJ1-1,NA,NA,TRBV10-3,TGTGCCATCAGTGAGAGGGACACAGAAGGGGGAGCTTTCTTT,CAISERDTEGGAFF
TRBJ2-3,NA,TRBD2,TRBV9,TGTGCCAGCAGCGGAAGCGGGGGGGCAGGGCATACGCAGTATTTT,CASSGSGGAGHTQYF
TRBJ2-2,NA,NA,TRBV5-4,TGTGCCAGCAGTGGACCCACACAACAGGCCGGGGAGCTGTTTTTT,CASSGPTQQAGELFF
TRBJ1-1,NA,NA,TRBV15,TGTGCCACCAGCGCCGACAGAAACACTGAAGCTTTCTTT,CATSADRNTEAFF
TRBJ2-3,many,TRBD2,TRBV6-4,TGTGCCAGCAGTGAGCGGGGGGGCACAGATACGCAGTATTTT,CASSERGGTDTQYF
TRBJ2-5,NA,TRBD1,TRBV9,TGTGCCAGCAGCGTGGGACAGCCACAAGAGACCCAGTACTTC,CASSVGQPQETQYF
TRBJ1-2,NA,NA,TRBV29-1,TGCAGCGTTGTTAGCGTTCGAGGACTCTATGGCTACACCTTC,CSVVSVRGLYGYTF
TRBJ1-6,NA,NA,TRBV11-2,TGTGCCAGCAGCCTGCGGGACCTCGAGGCTAATTCACCCCTCCACTTT,CASSLRDLEANSPLHF
TRBJ2-2,once,TRBD1,TRBV6-4,TGTGCCAGCAGTGGGGACAGGGACACCGGGGAGCTGTTTTTT,CASSGDRDTGELFF
TRBJ2-7,NA,NA,TRBV21-1,TGTGCCAGCAGCTCGACAGGCTCTTTCCACGAGCAGTACTTC,CASSSTGSFHEQYF
TRBJ2-3,NA,NA,TRBV10-3,TGTGCCATCAGTGAGTCCCCCCACCCTAATACGCAGTATTTT,CAISESPHPNTQYF
TRBJ1-2,NA,NA,TRBV28,TGTGCCAGCAGTGCCACAGGGACCTTTTCTTATGGCTACACCTTC,CASSATGTFSYGYTF
TRBJ2-3,NA,TRBD2,TRBV9,TGTGCCAGCAGCGTAGGTCTGCGGGAGATCACAGATACGCAGTATTTT,CASSVGLREITDTQYF
TRBJ2-7,NA,NA,TRBV27,TGTGCCAGCAGTTTAAGCAGGGTAGGAGAGCAGTACTTC,CASSLSRVGEQYF
TRBJ1-2,NA,NA,TRBV5-6,TGTGCCAGCAGCTTGTGGGAGGGGATCTCTGGCTACACCTTC,CASSLWEGISGYTF
TRBJ1-1,NA,NA,TRBV27,TGTGCCAGCAGTTCCACAGGGTTGAACACTGAAGCTTTCTTT,CASSSTGLNTEAFF
TRBJ2-3,NA,NA,TRBV7-2,TGTGCCAGCAGCAAAACAGGGTATACAGATACGCAGTATTTT,CASSKTGYTDTQYF
TRBJ2-3,once,TRBD1,TRBV13,TGTGCCAGCAGCTTAGGGACAGGGACAGATACGCAGTATTTT,CASSLGTGTDTQYF
TRBJ1-5,NA,TRBD1,TRBV19,TGTGCCAGTAGCTCGACAGGGGCGAGCAATCAGCCCCAGCATTTT,CASSSTGASNQPQHF
TRBJ2-7,NA,NA,TRBV6-5,TGTGCCAGCAGTCCCCTCGGTCCTAGCTCCTACGAGCAGTACTTC,CASSPLGPSSYEQYF
TRBJ1-1,few,TRBD1,TRBV6-5,TGTGCCAGCAGTTACGACAGGGCCACTGAAGCTTTCTTT,CASSYDRATEAFF
TRBJ1-2,NA,NA,TRBV27,TGTGCCAGCAGTTTGTGGCAGGGGAGTTTGGATGGCTACACCTTC,CASSLWQGSLDGYTF
TRBJ1-2,NA,NA,TRBV29-1,TGCAGCGTTGAAGGTTTGGAGGGCGGAGGCTACACCTTC,CSVEGLEGGGYTF
TRBJ2-7,NA,TRBD1,TRBV11-2,TGTGCCAGCAGCTTACTCGAGGGGGCGTACGAGCAGTACTTC,CASSLLEGAYEQYF
TRBJ2-2,NA,NA,TRBV9,TGTGCCAGCAGCCCACACAATTATGGCCCGGGAACCGGGGAGCTGTTTTTT,CASSPHNYGPGTGELFF
TRBJ2-7,many,TRBD1,TRBV4-3,TGCGCCAGCAGCCAAGAGATCGGGACAGGGGGTTACGAGCAGTACTTC,CASSQEIGTGGYEQYF
TRBJ2-1,NA,TRBD2,TRBV19,TGTGCCAGTAGCGACCCATCGGGGGGGAACGATGAGCAGTTCTTC,CASSDPSGGNDEQFF
TRBJ2-1,NA,TRBD2,TRBV10-3,TGTGCCATCAGTGAGTCGGTGGCGGGGGGGCGGTATGAGCAGTTCTTC,CAISESVAGGRYEQFF
TRBJ2-5,NA,TRBD1,TRBV29-1,TGCAGCGTGTTAGGCGACAGGGTTGAGTTAGAGACCCAGTACTTC,CSVLGDRVELETQYF
TRBJ2-3,NA,NA,TRBV12-5,TGTGCTAGTGGTTTGCCCCTCTCGGGTTCAGATACGCAGTATTTT,CASGLPLSGSDTQYF
TRBJ2-1,NA,TRBD2,TRBV7-6,TGTGCCAGCAGCTTAGCGGCGGGGGGGGTAGGGGAGCAGTTCTTC,CASSLAAGGVGEQFF
TRBJ2-7,NA,NA,TRBV19,TGTGCCAGTAGTATTGTTGGGGCCTCCTACGAGCAGTACTTC,CASSIVGASYEQYF
TRBJ2-5,NA,TRBD2,TRBV11-2,TGTGCCAGCAGCTTAGAGCGGGGGATGGGAGAGACCCAGTACTTC,CASSLERGMGETQYF
TRBJ1-6,NA,NA,TRBV20-1,TGCGGGCTACATAATTCACCCCTCCACTTT,CGLHNSPLHF
TRBJ1-1,NA,NA,TRBV30,TGTGCCTGGAGTATAGGGGTGAACACTGAAGCTTTCTTT,CAWSIGVNTEAFF
TRBJ2-1,NA,NA,TRBV21-1,TGTGCCAGCAGCAAAGATCCGGGGGGGCCCTACAATGAGCAGTTCTTC,CASSKDPGGPYNEQFF
TRBJ1-2,NA,TRBD1,TRBV9,TGTGCCAGCAGCGTAGGTAGTTACACAGGGGGGTCTGGCTACACCTTC,CASSVGSYTGGSGYTF
TRBJ2-1,NA,TRBD2,TRBV5-5,TGTGCCAGCAGCTCAAGCGGGGAGACCTACAATGAGCAGTTCTTC,CASSSSGETYNEQFF
TRBJ1-4,NA,NA,TRBV27,TGTGCCAGCAGTTCAGGGGTTCTGAATGAAAAACTGTTTTTT,CASSSGVLNEKLFF